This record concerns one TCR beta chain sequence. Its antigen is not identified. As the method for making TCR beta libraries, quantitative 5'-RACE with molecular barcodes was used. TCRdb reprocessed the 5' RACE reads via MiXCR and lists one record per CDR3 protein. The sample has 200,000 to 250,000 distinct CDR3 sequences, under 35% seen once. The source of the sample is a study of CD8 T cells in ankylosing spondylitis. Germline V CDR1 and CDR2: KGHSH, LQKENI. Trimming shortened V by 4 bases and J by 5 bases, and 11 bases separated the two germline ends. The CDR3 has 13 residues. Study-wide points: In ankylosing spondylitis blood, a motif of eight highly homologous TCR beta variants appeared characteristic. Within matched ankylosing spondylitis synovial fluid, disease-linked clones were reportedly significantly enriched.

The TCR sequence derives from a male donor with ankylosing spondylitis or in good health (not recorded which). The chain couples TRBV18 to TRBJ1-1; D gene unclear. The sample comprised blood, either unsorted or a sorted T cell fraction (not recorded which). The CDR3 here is CASSRGGETEAFF. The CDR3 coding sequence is TGTGCCAGCTCACGCGGAGGCGAGACTGAAGCTTTCTTT.